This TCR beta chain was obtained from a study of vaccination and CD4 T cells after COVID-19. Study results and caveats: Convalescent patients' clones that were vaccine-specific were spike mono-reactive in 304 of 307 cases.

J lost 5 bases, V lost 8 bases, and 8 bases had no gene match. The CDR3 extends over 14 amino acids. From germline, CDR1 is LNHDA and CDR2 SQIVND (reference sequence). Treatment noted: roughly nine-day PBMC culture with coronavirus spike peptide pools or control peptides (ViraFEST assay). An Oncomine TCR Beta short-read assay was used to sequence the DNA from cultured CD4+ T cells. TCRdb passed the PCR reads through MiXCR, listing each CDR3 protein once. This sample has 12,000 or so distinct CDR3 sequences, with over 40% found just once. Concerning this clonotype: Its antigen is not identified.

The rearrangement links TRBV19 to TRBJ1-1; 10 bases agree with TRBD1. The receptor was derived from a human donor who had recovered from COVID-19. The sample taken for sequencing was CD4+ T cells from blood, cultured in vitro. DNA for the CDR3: TGTGCCAGTTCAGCGACAGGGGGCACGACTGAAGCTTTCTTT. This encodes CASSATGGTTEAFF.